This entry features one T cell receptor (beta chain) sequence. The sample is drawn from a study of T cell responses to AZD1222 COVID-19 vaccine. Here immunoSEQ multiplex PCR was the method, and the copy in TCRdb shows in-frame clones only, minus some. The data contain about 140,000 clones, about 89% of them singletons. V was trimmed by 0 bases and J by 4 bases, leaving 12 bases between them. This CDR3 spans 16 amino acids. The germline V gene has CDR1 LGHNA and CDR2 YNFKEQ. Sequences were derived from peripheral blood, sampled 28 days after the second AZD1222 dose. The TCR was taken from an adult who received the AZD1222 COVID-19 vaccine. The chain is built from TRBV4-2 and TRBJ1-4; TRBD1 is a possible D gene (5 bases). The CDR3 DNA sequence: TGTGCCAGCAGCCAAGATGCGGGGCGGATTAATGAAAAACTGTTTTTT. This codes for CASSQDAGRINEKLFF.